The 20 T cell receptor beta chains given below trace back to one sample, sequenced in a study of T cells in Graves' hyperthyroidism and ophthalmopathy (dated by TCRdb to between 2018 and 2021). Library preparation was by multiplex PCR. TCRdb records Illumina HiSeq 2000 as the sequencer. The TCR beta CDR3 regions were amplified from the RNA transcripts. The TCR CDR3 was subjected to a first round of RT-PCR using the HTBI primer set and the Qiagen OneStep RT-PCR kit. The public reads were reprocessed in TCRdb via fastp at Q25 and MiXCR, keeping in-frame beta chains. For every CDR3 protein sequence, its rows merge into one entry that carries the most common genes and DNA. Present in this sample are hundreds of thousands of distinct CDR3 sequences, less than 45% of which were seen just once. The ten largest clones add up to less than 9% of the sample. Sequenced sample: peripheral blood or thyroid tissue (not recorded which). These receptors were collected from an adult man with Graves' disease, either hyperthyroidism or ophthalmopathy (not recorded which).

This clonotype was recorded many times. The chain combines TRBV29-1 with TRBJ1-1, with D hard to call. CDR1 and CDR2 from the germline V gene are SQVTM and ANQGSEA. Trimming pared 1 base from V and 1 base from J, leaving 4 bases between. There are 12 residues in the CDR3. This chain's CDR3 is CSVEGGNTEAFF. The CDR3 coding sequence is TGCAGCGTTGAAGGGGGGAACACTGAAGCTTTCTTT. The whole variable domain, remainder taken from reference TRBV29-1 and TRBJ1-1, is SAVISQKPSRDICQRGTSLTIQCQVDSQVTMMFWYRQQPGQSLTLIATANQGSEATYESGFVIDKFPISRPNLTFSTLTVSNMSPEDSSIYLCSVEGGNTEAFFGQGTRLTVV.

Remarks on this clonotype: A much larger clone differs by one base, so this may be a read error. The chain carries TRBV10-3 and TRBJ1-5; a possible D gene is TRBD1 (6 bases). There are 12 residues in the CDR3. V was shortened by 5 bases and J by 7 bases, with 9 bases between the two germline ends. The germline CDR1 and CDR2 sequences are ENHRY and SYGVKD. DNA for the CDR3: TGTGCCATCAGTCCAGGGGAGCAGCCCCAGCATTTT. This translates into CAISPGEQPQHF.

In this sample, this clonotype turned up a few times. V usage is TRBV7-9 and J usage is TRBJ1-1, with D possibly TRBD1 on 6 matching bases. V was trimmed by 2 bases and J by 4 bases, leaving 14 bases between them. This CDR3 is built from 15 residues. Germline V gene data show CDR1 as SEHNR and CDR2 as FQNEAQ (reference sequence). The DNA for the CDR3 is TGTGCCAGCAGCTTAACGACAGGTAGCGGCACTGAAGCTTTCTTT. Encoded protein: CASSLTTGSGTEAFF.

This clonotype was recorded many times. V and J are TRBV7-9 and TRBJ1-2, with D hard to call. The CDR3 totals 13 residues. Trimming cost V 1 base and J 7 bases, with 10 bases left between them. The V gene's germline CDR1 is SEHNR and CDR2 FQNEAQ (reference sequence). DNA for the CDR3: TGTGCCAGCAGCTTAGGGGTTAGCCTTGGCTACACCTTC. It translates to CASSLGVSLGYTF.

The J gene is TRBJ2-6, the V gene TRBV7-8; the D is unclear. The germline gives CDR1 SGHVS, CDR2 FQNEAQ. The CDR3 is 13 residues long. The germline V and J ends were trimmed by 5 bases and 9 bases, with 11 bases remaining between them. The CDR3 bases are TGTGCCAGCAGCGAGGACGGAAACAACGTCCTGACTTTC. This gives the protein CASSEDGNNVLTF. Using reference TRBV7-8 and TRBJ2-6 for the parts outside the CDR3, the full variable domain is GAGVSQSPRYKVAKRGQDVALRCDPISGHVSLFWYQQALGQGPEFLTYFQNEAQLDKSGLPSDRFFAERPEGSVSTLKIQRTQQEDSAVYLCASSEDGNNVLTFGAGSRLTVL.

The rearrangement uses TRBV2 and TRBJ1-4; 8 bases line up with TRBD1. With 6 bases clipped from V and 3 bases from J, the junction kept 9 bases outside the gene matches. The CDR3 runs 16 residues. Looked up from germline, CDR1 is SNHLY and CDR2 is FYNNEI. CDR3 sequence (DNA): TGTGCCAGCAGGAGGGGGACAGGCACCGCTAATGAAAAACTGTTTTTT. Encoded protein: CASRRGTGTANEKLFF.

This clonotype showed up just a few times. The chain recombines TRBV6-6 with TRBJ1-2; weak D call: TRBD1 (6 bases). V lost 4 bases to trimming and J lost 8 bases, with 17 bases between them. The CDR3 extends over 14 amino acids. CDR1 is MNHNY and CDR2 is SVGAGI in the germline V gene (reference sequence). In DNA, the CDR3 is TGTGCCAGCAGTTCCCCGGGACAAGTAATCGGCTACACCTTC. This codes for CASSSPGQVIGYTF.

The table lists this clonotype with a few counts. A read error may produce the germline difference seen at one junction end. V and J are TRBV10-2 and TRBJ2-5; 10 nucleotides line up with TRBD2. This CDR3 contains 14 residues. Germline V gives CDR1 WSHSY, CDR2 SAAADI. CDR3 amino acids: CASRTSGPEETQYF. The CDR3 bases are TGTGCCAGCAGGACTAGCGGCCCCGAAGAGACCCAGTACTTC.

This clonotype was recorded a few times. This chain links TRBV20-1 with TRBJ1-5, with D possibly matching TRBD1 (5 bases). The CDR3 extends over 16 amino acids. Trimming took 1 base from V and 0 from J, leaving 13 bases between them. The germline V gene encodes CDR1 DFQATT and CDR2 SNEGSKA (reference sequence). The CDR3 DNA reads TGCAGTGCTAGAGTCTGGGACTCCCATAGCAATCAGCCCCAGCATTTT. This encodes CSARVWDSHSNQPQHF.

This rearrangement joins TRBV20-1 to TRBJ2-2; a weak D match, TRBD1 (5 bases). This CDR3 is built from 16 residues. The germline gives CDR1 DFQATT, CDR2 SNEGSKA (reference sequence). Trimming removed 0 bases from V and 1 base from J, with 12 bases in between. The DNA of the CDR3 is TGCAGTGCTAGAGATCGTCCAGGGAAGAACACCGGGGAGCTGTTTTTT. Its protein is CSARDRPGKNTGELFF.

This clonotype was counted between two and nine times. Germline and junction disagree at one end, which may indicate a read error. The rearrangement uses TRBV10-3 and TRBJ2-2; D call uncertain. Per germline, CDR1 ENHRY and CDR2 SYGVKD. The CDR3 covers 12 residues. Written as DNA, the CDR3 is TGTGCCAGCAGTTATACTGGCGGGGAGCTGTTTTTT. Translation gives CASSYTGGELFF.

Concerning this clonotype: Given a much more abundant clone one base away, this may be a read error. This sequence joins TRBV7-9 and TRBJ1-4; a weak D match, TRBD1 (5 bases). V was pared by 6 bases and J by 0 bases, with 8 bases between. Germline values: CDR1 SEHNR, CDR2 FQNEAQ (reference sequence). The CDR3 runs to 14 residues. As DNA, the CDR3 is TGTGCCAGCAGAGGGGCTGCAACTAATGAAAAACTGTTTTTT. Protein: CASRGAATNEKLFF.

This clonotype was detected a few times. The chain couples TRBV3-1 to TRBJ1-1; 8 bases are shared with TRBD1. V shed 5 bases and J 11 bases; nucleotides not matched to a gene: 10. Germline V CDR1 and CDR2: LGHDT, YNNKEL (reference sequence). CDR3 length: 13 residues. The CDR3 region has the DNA TGTGCCAGCAGCGGAAACACAGGGGGTGGTGCTTTCTTT. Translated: CASSGNTGGGAFF.

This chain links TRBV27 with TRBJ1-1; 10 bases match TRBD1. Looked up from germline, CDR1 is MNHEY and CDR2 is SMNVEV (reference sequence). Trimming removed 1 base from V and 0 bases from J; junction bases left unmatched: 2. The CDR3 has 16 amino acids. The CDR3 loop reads CASSLFGTGVNTEAFF. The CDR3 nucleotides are TGTGCCAGCAGTTTATTTGGGACAGGGGTGAACACTGAAGCTTTCTTT.

CDR3 nucleotide sequence: TGCGCCAGCAGTGAGTCGGGCAGGGTGGCGAACACTGAAGCTTTCTTT. It encodes CASSESGRVANTEAFF. The V call is TRBV10-1, the J call TRBJ1-1, with D possibly TRBD1 on 5 matching bases. The CDR3 is 16 amino acids. V was clipped by 0 bases and J by 1 base, with 12 bases between them. CDR1 and CDR2 from the germline V gene are WNHNN and SYGVQD (reference sequence).

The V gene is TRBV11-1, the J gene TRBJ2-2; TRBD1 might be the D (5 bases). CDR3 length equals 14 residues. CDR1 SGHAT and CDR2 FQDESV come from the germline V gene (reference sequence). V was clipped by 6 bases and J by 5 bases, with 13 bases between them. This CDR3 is CASSSPKGTGELFF. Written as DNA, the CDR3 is TGTGCCAGCAGTTCTCCGAAGGGGACCGGGGAGCTGTTTTTT.

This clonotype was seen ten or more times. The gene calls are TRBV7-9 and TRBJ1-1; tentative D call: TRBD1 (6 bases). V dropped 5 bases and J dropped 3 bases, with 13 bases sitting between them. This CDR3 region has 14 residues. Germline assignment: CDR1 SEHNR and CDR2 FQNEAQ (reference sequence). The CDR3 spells CASSQPGHHTEAFF. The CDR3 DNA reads TGTGCCAGCAGCCAACCGGGACACCACACTGAAGCTTTCTTT.

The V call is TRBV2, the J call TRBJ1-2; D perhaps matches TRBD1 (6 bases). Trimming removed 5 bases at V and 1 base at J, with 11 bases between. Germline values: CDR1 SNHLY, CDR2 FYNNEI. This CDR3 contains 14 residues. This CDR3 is CASSTGRGNYGYTF. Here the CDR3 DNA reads TGTGCCAGCAGTACAGGGAGGGGTAACTATGGCTACACCTTC.

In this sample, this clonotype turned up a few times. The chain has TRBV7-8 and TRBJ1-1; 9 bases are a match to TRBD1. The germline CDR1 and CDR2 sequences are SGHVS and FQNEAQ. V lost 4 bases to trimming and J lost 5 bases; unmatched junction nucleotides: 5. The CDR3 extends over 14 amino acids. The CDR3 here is CASSYGQGTTEAFF. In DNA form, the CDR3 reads TGTGCCAGCAGCTATGGACAGGGGACAACTGAAGCTTTCTTT.

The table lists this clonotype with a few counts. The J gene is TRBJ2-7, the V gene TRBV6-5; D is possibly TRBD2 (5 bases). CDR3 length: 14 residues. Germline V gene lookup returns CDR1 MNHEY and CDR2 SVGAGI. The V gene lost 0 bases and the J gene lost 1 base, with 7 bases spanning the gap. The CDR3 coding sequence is TGTGCCAGCAGTTACTCCTGGACTTCCTACGAGCAGTACTTC. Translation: CASSYSWTSYEQYF.